The rows below give T cell receptor beta chains drawn from one sample of a study of control samples from healthy donors and cancer patients. Here immunoSEQ multiplex PCR was the method, and the copy in TCRdb shows in-frame clones only, minus some. The sample holds around 130,000 clones, about 95% seen once. Sequenced input: blood. These TCRs come from a young man in good health. CDR3s include the opening cysteine and the closing phenylalanine or tryptophan. The D gene is left open where the match is weak. The size entry is marked missing in some rows and otherwise reads once, few, many or a size class.

TRBJ1-1,NA,NA,TRBV7-9,CASSPPGVWAGDTEAFF,TGTGCCAGCAGCCCCCCTGGGGTGTGGGCAGGGGACACTGAAGCTTTCTTT
TRBJ2-2,TRBD2,NA,TRBV4-2,CASSQEGVATSGAPGELFF,TGTGCCAGCAGCCAAGAAGGCGTAGCCACTAGCGGGGCCCCCGGGGAGCTGTTTTTT
TRBJ1-5,TRBD1,NA,TRBV19,CASSPLDRVQYSNQPQHF,TGTGCCAGTAGTCCTTTAGACAGGGTTCAGTATAGCAATCAGCCCCAGCATTTT
TRBJ1-6,TRBD1,NA,TRBV5-5,CASSQGGTGPSSYNSPLHF,TGTGCCAGCAGCCAGGGGGGGACAGGCCCGAGCTCCTATAATTCACCCCTCCACTTT
TRBJ1-1,NA,NA,TRBV19,CASASGRATTEAFF,TGTGCCAGCGCTTCCGGGCGGGCTACCACTGAAGCTTTCTTT
TRBJ2-3,TRBD1,NA,TRBV14,CASSLTGGRGDTQYF,TGTGCCAGCAGCCTAACAGGGGGCCGGGGAGATACGCAGTATTTT
TRBJ1-6,NA,NA,TRBV11-2,CASSPDRNSPLHF,TGTGCCAGCAGCCCCGACCGAAATTCACCCCTCCACTTT
TRBJ1-1,NA,NA,TRBV21-1,CASSKGGGYTEAFF,TGTGCCAGCAGCAAAGGAGGGGGCTACACTGAAGCTTTCTTT
TRBJ1-1,NA,once,TRBV6-6,CASSNEMGTEAFF,TGTGCCAGCAGCAACGAGATGGGCACTGAAGCTTTCTTT
TRBJ1-4,TRBD1,NA,TRBV9,CASTPFGTGDEKLFF,TGTGCCAGCACCCCCTTCGGGACAGGTGATGAAAAACTGTTTTTT
TRBJ2-1,NA,NA,TRBV30,CAWSVTESPQVAHEQFF,TGTGCCTGGAGTGTTACTGAATCCCCCCAAGTTGCCCATGAGCAGTTCTTC
TRBJ2-7,NA,NA,TRBV7-2,CASSSQGSSYEQYF,TGTGCCAGCAGCTCGCAGGGGAGCTCCTACGAGCAGTACTTC
TRBJ2-7,NA,NA,TRBV7-2,CASSSPGFAYEQYF,TGTGCCAGCAGCTCGCCCGGGTTTGCCTACGAGCAGTACTTC
TRBJ2-7,NA,NA,TRBV7-9,CASSLLRPGTVPIEQYF,TGTGCCAGCAGCTTACTCAGGCCCGGGACTGTTCCTATAGAGCAGTACTTC
TRBJ1-1,NA,NA,TRBV4-1,CASSRPAGSFEAFF,TGCGCCAGCAGCCGTCCGGCAGGGAGCTTTGAAGCTTTCTTT
TRBJ2-5,NA,NA,TRBV9,CASSVAGVQETQYF,TGTGCCAGCAGCGTAGCTGGAGTCCAAGAGACCCAGTACTTC
TRBJ2-7,NA,NA,TRBV7-9,CASSFTGPPWEQYF,TGTGCCAGCAGCTTTACAGGTCCCCCATGGGAGCAGTACTTC
TRBJ1-1,TRBD1,NA,TRBV27,CASILRQGSEAFF,TGTGCCAGCATCCTCAGACAGGGCTCTGAAGCTTTCTTT
TRBJ2-5,NA,once,TRBV10-3,CAIQWAPQETQYF,TGTGCCATCCAGTGGGCTCCCCAAGAGACCCAGTACTTC
TRBJ2-5,TRBD2,NA,TRBV5-1,CASSLTPGGQETQYF,TGCGCCAGCAGCTTAACTCCGGGAGGTCAAGAGACCCAGTACTTC
TRBJ2-5,NA,NA,TRBV3-1/TRBV3-2,CASSQDLVGVSETQYF,TGTGCCAGCAGCCAAGATTTGGTCGGGGTTTCGGAGACCCAGTACTTC
TRBJ1-4,NA,NA,TRBV6-1,CASSEGQGRSEKLFF,TGTGCCAGCAGTGAAGGGCAGGGAAGAAGCGAAAAACTGTTTTTT
TRBJ1-2,NA,NA,TRBV28,CASSFARRGYTF,TGTGCCAGCAGTTTCGCGAGGCGGGGCTACACCTTC
TRBJ1-2,TRBD1,NA,TRBV20-1,CSAMTGYGYTF,TGCAGTGCGATGACAGGGTATGGCTACACCTTC
TRBJ1-3,NA,NA,TRBV11-1,CASSLTDSGNTIYF,TGTGCCAGCAGCTTGACAGACTCTGGAAACACCATATATTTT
TRBJ1-6,NA,NA,TRBV6-1,CASSEGRGANSPLHF,TGTGCCAGCAGTGAAGGTCGGGGGGCTAATTCACCCCTCCACTTT
TRBJ1-1,NA,NA,TRBV6-2/TRBV6-3,CASSPWTVMNTEAFF,TGTGCCAGCAGTCCATGGACAGTGATGAACACTGAAGCTTTCTTT
TRBJ2-3,TRBD2,NA,TRBV29-1,CSGRTSGGAWNTQYF,TGCAGCGGGCGGACTAGCGGGGGGGCCTGGAATACGCAGTATTTT
TRBJ1-4,NA,NA,TRBV7-9,CASSLTGSNEKLFF,TGTGCCAGCAGCTTGACAGGCTCTAATGAAAAACTGTTTTTT
TRBJ1-3,NA,NA,TRBV10-3,CATADGISGNTIYF,TGTGCCACCGCGGACGGGATCTCTGGAAACACCATATATTTT
TRBJ2-3,NA,NA,TRBV7-2,CASSLRRGTDTQYF,TGTGCCAGCAGCTTACGACGGGGCACAGATACGCAGTATTTT
TRBJ2-5,NA,few,TRBV28,CASSISRGETQYF,TGTGCCAGCAGCATCTCCCGAGGGGAGACCCAGTACTTC
TRBJ1-6,NA,once,TRBV4-3,CASSQAVQGGSPLHF,TGCGCCAGCAGCCAAGCCGTGCAGGGTGGCTCACCCCTCCACTTT
TRBJ2-2,NA,NA,TRBV19,CASSIGAGWRRGVLISGELFF,TGTGCCAGTAGTATAGGGGCCGGGTGGAGAAGAGGCGTTCTTATTTCCGGGGAGCTGTTTTTT
TRBJ1-2,TRBD1,few,TRBV5-6,CASSGGTEVSYKFF,TGTGCCAGCAGCGGGGGGACAGAGGTATCATATAAATTCTTC
TRBJ1-5,NA,NA,TRBV5-1,CASSLEGQPQHF,TGCGCCAGCAGCTTGGAAGGTCAGCCCCAGCATTTT
TRBJ1-2,TRBD1,NA,TRBV5-6,CASSFRDRGYDGYTF,TGTGCCAGCAGCTTCCGGGACAGGGGTTATGATGGCTACACCTTC
TRBJ2-2,TRBD1,NA,TRBV7-8,CASSLVRTGITGELFF,TGTGCCAGCAGCTTAGTTAGGACAGGGATCACCGGGGAGCTGTTTTTT
TRBJ2-7,TRBD2,NA,TRBV6-6,CASRAGTSAHEQYF,TGTGCCAGCAGAGCCGGGACTAGTGCCCACGAGCAGTACTTC
TRBJ2-7,NA,NA,TRBV12-5,CASGLGEVAYEQYF,TGTGCTAGTGGTTTGGGGGAAGTGGCCTACGAGCAGTACTTC